This TCR beta chain was sequenced in a study of blood T cell repertoires in COVID-19. At the level of the study: Whether acute or convalescent, the COVID-19 samples came from the United States, Italy and Spain.

V lost 1 base, J lost 4 bases, and 11 bases lay in between. Germline CDR1 and CDR2: LNHDA and SQIVND (reference sequence). There are 14 residues in the CDR3. TCRdb's table, derived via immunoSEQ multiplex PCR, lists solely in-frame clones and lacks some. Here the sample spans some 300,000 clones, approximately 89% being singletons. Those who participated ranged in age from roughly 18 to 89 years and resided in 24 US areas. In its sample, this clone was seen once. The specimen sequenced was PBMCs or T cells enriched from blood (not recorded which). This clonotype was obtained from a woman aged 45-59 years who had been exposed to COVID-19. This chain joins TRBV19 and TRBJ2-7; TRBD2 might be the D (7 bases). As DNA, the CDR3 is TGTGCCAGTAGTATAGGCGGGGGCCCGTACGAGCAGTACTTC. This sequence encodes CASSIGGGPYEQYF.